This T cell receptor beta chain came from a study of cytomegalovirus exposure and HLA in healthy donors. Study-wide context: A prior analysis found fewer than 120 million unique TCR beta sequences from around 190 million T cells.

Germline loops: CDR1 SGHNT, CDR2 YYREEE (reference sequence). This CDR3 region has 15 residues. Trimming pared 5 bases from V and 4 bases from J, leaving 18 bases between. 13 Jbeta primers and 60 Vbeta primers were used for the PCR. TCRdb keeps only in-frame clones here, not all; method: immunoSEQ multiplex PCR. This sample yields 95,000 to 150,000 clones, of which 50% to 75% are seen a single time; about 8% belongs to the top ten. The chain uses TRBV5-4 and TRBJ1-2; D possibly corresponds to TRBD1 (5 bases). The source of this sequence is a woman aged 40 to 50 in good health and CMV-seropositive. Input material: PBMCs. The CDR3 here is CASRDMTDSAYGYTF. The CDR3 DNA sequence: TGTGCCAGCAGGGATATGACAGATTCAGCCTATGGCTACACCTTC. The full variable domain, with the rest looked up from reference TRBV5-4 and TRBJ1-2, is ETGVTQSPTHLIKTRGQQVTLRCSSQSGHNTVSWYQQALGQGPQFIFQYYREEENGRGNFPPRFSGLQFPNYSSELNVNALELDDSALYLCASRDMTDSAYGYTFGSGTRLTVV.